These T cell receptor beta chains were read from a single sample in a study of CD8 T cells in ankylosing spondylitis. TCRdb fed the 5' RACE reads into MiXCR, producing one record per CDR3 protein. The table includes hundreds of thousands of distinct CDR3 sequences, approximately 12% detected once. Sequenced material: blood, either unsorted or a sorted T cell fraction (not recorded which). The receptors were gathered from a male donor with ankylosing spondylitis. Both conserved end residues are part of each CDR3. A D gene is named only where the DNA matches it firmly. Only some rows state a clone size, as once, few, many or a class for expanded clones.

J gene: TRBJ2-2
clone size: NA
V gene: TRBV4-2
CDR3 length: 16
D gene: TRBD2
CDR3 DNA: TGTGCCAGCAGCCAGGGGGGAGGGGTGTACACCGGGGAGCTGTTTTTT
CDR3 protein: CASSQGGGVYTGELFF

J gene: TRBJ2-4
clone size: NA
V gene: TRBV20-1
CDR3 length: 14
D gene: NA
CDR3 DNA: TGCAGTGCTCCTAAGCCGGGATTGAGCCCAATTCAGTACTTC
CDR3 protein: CSAPKPGLSPIQYF

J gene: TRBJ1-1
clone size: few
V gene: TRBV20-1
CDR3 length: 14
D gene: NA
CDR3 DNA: TGCAGTGCTAGAGATTGGTCAGGAAACACTGAAGCTTTCTTT
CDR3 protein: CSARDWSGNTEAFF

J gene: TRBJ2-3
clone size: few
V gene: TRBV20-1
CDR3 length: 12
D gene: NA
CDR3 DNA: TGCAGTGCCATCCTTAGGACAAGTACGCAGTATTTT
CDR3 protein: CSAILRTSTQYF

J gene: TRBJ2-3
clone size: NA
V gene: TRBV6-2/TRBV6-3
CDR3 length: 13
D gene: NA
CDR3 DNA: TGTGCCATCTCGGGACTCTACACAGATACGCAGTATTTT
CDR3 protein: CAISGLYTDTQYF

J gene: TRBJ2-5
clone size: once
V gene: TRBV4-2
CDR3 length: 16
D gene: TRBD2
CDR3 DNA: TGTGCCAGCAGCCGAAGACTAGCGGGAGGGGCGGAGACCCAGTACTTC
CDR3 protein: CASSRRLAGGAETQYF

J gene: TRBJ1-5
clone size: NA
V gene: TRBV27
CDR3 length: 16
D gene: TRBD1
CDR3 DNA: TGTGCCAGCAGTTTATTAGGGACAGGGGGCAGACAGCCCCAGCATTTT
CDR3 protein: CASSLLGTGGRQPQHF

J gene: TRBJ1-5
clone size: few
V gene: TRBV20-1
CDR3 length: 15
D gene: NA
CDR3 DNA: TGCAGTGCTAGTCGAGGGCGCGGGAGCAATCAGCCCCAGCATTTT
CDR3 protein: CSASRGRGSNQPQHF

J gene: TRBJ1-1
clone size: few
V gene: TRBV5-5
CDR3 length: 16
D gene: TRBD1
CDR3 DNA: TGTGCCAGCAGCCGGACCGGGACAGAGGTTGGGACTGAAGCTTTCTTT
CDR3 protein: CASSRTGTEVGTEAFF

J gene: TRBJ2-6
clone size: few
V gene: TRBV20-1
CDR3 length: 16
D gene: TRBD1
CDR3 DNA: TGCAGTGCTAGGACAGACAGGGTCGCTGGGGCCAACGTCCTGACTTTC
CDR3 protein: CSARTDRVAGANVLTF

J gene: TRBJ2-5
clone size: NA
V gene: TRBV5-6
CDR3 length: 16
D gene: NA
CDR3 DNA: TGTGCCAGCAGCTTTCTTGATGGCAGGGGATTGGAGACCCAGTACTTC
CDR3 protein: CASSFLDGRGLETQYF

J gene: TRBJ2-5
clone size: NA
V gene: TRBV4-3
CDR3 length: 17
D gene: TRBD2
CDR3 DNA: TGCGCCAGCAGCCAGGGTCTAATCTGGGACTATCAAGAGACCCAGTACTTC
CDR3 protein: CASSQGLIWDYQETQYF

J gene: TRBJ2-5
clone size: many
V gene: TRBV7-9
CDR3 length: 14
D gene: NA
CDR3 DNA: TGTGCCAGCAGCTTAGCGGCCGAGGCGGAGACCCAGTACTTC
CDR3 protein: CASSLAAEAETQYF

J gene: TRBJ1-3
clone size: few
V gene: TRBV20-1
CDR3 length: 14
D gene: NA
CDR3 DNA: TGCAGTGCTCAAAGGGGCAGGCGGAGGGGCACCATATATTTT
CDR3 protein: CSAQRGRRRGTIYF

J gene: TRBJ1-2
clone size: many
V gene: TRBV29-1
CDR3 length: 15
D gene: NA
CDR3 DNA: TGCAGCGTTGATTGGCAGGACAGCTCTAACCATGGCTACACCTTC
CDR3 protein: CSVDWQDSSNHGYTF

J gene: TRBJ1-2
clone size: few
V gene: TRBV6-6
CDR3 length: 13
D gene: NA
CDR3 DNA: TGTGCCAGCAGTTACAGGGGAATCTATGGCTACACCTTC
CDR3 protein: CASSYRGIYGYTF

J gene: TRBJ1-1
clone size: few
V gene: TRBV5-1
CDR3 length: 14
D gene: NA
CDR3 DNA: TGCGCCAGCAGCTTCCAGATGGGGTACACTGAAGCTTTCTTT
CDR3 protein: CASSFQMGYTEAFF

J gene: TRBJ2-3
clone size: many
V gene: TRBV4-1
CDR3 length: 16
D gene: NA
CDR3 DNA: TGCGCCAGCAGCCAAGTCCGTGGGAGCCGCACAGATACGCAGTATTTT
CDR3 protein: CASSQVRGSRTDTQYF

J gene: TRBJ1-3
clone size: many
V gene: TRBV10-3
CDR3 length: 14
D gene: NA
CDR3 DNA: TGTGCCATCAGTGGAGGGTTCTCTGGAAACACCATATATTTT
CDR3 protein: CAISGGFSGNTIYF

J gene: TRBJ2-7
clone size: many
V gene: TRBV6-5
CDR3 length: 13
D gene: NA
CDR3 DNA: TGTGCCAGCAGTTACTCGGACAGCTACGAGCAGTACTTC
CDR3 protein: CASSYSDSYEQYF

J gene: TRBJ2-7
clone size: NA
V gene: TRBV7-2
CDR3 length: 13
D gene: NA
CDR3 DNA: TGTGCCAGCAGCCGCGAGTTCGGCTACGAGCAGTACTTC
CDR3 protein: CASSREFGYEQYF

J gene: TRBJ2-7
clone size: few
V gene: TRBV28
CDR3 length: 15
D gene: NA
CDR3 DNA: TGTGCCAGCAGGGCCCCCAGGAAGAGCTCCTACGAGCAGTACTTC
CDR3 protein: CASRAPRKSSYEQYF

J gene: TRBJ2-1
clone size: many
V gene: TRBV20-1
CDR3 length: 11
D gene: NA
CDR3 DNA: TGCAGTGCTATCCGCGGGCGGGTGCAGTTCTTC
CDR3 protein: CSAIRGRVQFF

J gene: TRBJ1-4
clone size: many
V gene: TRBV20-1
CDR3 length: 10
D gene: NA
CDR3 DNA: TGCAGCGCACCGGACGAAAAACTGTTTTTT
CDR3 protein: CSAPDEKLFF

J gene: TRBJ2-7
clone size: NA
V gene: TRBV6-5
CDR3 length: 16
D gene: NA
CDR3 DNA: TGTGCCAGCAGTTCCTCAGCAACTACTAGCACCGACGAGCAGTACTTC
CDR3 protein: CASSSSATTSTDEQYF

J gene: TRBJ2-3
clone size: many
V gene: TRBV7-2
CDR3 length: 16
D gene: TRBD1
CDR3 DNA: TGTGCCAGCAGCCAGATTCGGACAGGGGCCACAGATACGCAGTATTTT
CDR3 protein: CASSQIRTGATDTQYF

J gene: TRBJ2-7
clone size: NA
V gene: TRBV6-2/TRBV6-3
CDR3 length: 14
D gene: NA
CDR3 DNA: TGTGCCAGCAGTTTCCCGTGGACAGACTACGAGCAGTACTTC
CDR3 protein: CASSFPWTDYEQYF

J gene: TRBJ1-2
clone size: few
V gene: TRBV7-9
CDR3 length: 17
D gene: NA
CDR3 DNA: TGTGCCAGCAGCTTATCTCGACAGGACCTTATTGGCTATGGCTACACCTTC
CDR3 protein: CASSLSRQDLIGYGYTF

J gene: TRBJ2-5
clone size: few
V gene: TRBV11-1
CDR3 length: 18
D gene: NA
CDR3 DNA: TGTGCCAGCAGCGCCCGTCAATTTGGGGGATTCGCCCAAGAGACCCAGTACTTC
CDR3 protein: CASSARQFGGFAQETQYF

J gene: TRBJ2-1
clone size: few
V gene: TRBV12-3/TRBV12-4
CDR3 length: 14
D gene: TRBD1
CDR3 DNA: TGTGCCACCGTCGCAGGGGGCTCCTACAATGAGCAGTTCTTC
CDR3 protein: CATVAGGSYNEQFF

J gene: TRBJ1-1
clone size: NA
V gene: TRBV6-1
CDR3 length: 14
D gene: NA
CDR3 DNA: TGTGCCAGCAGTGGCCCGACGGGGGACACTGAAGCTTTCTTT
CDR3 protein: CASSGPTGDTEAFF

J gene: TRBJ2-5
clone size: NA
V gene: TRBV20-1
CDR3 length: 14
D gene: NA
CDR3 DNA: TGCAGTGCCCCCTGGGGATCGACCCAAGAGACCCAGTACTTC
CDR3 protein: CSAPWGSTQETQYF

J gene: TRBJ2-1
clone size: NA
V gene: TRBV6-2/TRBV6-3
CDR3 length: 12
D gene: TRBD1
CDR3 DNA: TGTGCCAGCAGCCACAGGGGGAATGAGCAGTTCTTC
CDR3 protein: CASSHRGNEQFF

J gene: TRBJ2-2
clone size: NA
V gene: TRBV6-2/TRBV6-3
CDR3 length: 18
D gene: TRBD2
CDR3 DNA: TGTGCCAGCAGTAAGGGACTAGCGGGAGGATTATACACCGGGGAGCTGTTTTTT
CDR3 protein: CASSKGLAGGLYTGELFF

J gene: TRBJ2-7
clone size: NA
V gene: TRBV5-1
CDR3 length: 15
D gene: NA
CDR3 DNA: TGCGCCAGCAGCTTGGGCCCGGGGGACGGCTACGAGCAGTACTTC
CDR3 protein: CASSLGPGDGYEQYF

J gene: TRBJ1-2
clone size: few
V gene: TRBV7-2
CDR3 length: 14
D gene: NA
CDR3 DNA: TGTGCCAGCAGCTTAGCAGGGGGGAGATATGGCTACACCTTC
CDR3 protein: CASSLAGGRYGYTF

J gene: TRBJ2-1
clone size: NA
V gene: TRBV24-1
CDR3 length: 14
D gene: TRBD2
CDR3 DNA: TGTGCCACCAGTGACCGACTAGCGGGGGTTGAGCAGTTCTTC
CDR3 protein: CATSDRLAGVEQFF

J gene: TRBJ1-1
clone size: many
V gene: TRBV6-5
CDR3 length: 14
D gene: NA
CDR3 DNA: TGTGCCAGCAGTTATCTCCCACCGAACACTGAAGCTTTCTTT
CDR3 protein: CASSYLPPNTEAFF

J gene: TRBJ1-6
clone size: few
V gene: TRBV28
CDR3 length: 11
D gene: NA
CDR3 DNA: TGTGCCAGCAGCCGACGGGGGCCCCTCCACTTT
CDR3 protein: CASSRRGPLHF

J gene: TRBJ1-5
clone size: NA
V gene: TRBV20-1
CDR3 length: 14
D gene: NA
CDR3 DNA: TGCAGTGCCGTTAAGGGGCCTAGCAATCAGCCCCAGCATTTT
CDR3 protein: CSAVKGPSNQPQHF

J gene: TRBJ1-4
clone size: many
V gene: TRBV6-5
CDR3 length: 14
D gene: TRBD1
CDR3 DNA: TGTGCCAGCAGTTACAGGGGGCCTGGGGAAAAACTGTTTTTT
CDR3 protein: CASSYRGPGEKLFF

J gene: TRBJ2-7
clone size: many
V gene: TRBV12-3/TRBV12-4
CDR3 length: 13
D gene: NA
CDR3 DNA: TGTGCCAGCAGTTTACAGGGGTTCTACGAGCAGTACTTC
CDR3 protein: CASSLQGFYEQYF

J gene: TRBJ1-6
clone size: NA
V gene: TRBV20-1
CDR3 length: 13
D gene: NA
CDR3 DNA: TGCAGTGCTTTAGACCTCTATAATTCACCCCTCCACTTT
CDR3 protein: CSALDLYNSPLHF

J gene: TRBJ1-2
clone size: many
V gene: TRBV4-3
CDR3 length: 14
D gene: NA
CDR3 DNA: TGCGCCAGCAGCCAAGATAGGGGGTTCTATGGCTACACCTTC
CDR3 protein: CASSQDRGFYGYTF

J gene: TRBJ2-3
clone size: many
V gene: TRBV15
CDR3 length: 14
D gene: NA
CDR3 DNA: TGTGCCACCAGCAGCGGGGCCTACACAGATACGCAGTATTTT
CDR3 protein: CATSSGAYTDTQYF